A single sample gave rise to the 22 T cell receptor beta chains below, sequenced in a study of blood T cell repertoires in COVID-19. The method was immunoSEQ multiplex PCR; TCRdb's version includes in-frame clones alone and lacks a portion of them. The sample has about 300,000 clones, 70% to 90% seen once. Specimen: PBMCs or T cells enriched from blood (not recorded which). These TCRs come from a man aged 25-45 years who had recovered from COVID-19.

This chain uses TRBV2 with TRBJ1-2, with 9 bases aligning to TRBD1. This CDR3 spans 14 amino acids. CDR1 and CDR2 (germline): SNHLY, FYNNEI. Written as DNA, the CDR3 is TGTGCGACGCTTACCGGGACAGGGTCTTTCGGCTACACCTTC. This sequence encodes CATLTGTGSFGYTF.

This clone appeared a single time. The chain is built from TRBV5-1 and TRBJ2-2; 8 bases are shared with TRBD2. Germline V lookup: CDR1 SGHRS, CDR2 YFSETQ. V shed 3 bases, J shed 2 bases, and the junction held 6 bases outside the gene matches. The CDR3 runs to 16 residues. The CDR3 sequence is CASSSSSGRNTGELFF. CDR3 DNA sequence: TGCGCCAGCAGCTCCTCAAGCGGGAGAAACACCGGGGAGCTGTTTTTT.

The rearrangement links TRBV7-2 to TRBJ1-1, with 9 positions matching TRBD1. The trim removed 4 bases at V and 4 bases at J, leaving 7 bases unmatched. CDR1 and CDR2 (germline): SGHTA, FQGNSA. This CDR3 is 15 amino acids long. CDR3: CASSSTGGVSTEAFF. The DNA for the CDR3 is TGTGCCAGCAGCTCCACAGGGGGCGTATCCACTGAAGCTTTCTTT.

The gene calls are TRBV13 and TRBJ2-3; D uncertain. The germline gives CDR1 PRHDT, CDR2 FYEKMQ (reference sequence). The CDR3 consists of 16 residues. V lost 5 bases, J lost 0 bases, and 15 bases lay in between. The CDR3 loop is CASSPPGGDSTDTQYF. The CDR3 region has the DNA TGTGCCAGCAGCCCGCCCGGCGGAGATAGCACAGATACGCAGTATTTT.

The chain has TRBV10-1 and TRBJ2-5, with unresolved D. Germline CDR1 WNHNN, CDR2 SYGVQD (reference sequence). CDR3 length: 11 amino acids. V was trimmed by 3 bases and J by 5 bases, leaving 4 bases between them. The CDR3 region has the DNA TGCGCCAGCAGTGATGAGGAGACCCAGTACTTC. This codes for CASSDEETQYF.

The V call is TRBV7-6, the J call TRBJ2-1; the match to TRBD1 covers 8 bases. The trim removed 1 base at V and 8 bases at J, leaving 10 bases unmatched. The germline V gene encodes CDR1 SGHVS and CDR2 FNYEAQ. This CDR3 is built from 16 residues. The CDR3, as DNA: TGTGCCAGCAGCTTAGGGGGAAACAGGGGGGCCTATGAGCAGTTCTTC. Translated, it gives CASSLGGNRGAYEQFF.

The V call is TRBV5-1, the J call TRBJ1-1; possibly TRBD1 for D (6 bases). Between the trimmed V and J ends, which lost 0 bases and 1 base, there was a span of 7 bases. Germline V gene lookup returns CDR1 SGHRS and CDR2 YFSETQ. The CDR3 runs to 14 residues. CDR3 region: CASSLVRGNTEAFF. CDR3 nucleotides: TGCGCCAGCAGCTTGGTCAGGGGGAACACTGAAGCTTTCTTT.

This sequence joins TRBV28 and TRBJ1-2; D remains ambiguous. Trimming removed 4 bases at V and 9 bases at J, with 12 bases between. The CDR3 consists of 12 residues. In germline, CDR1 is MDHEN, CDR2 SYDVKM. CDR3 loop: CASSSPTESYTF. The CDR3, as DNA: TGTGCCAGCAGTTCGCCTACAGAAAGCTACACCTTC.

The V call is TRBV12-3 or TRBV12-4, the J call TRBJ1-2; tentative D call: TRBD1 (5 bases). There are 13 residues in the CDR3. Trimming took 5 bases from V and 8 from J, leaving 15 bases between them. CDR3 DNA: TGTGCCAGCAGTCTGGGGGGGGAGGGAGGCTACACCTTC. Protein product: CASSLGGEGGYTF.

The rearrangement joins TRBV15 to TRBJ2-5; tentatively, D is TRBD2 (6 bases). The CDR3 consists of 13 residues. V lost 5 bases to trimming and J lost 0 bases, with 7 bases between them. CDR1 and CDR2 (germline): LNHNV, YYDKDF (reference sequence). As DNA, the CDR3 is TGTGCCACCAGCCGGGAGTACCAAGAGACCCAGTACTTC. Its protein is CATSREYQETQYF.

This clone turned up a few times. The rearrangement uses TRBV19 and TRBJ1-2, with TRBD1 identical over 8 bases. This CDR3 is built from 14 residues. Germline loops: CDR1 LNHDA, CDR2 SQIVND (reference sequence). The ends lost 8 bases at V and 2 bases at J; junction bases unmatched: 7. The CDR3: CASAWTGPNYGYTF. CDR3 nucleotide sequence: TGTGCCAGTGCGTGGACAGGGCCCAACTATGGCTACACCTTC.

This clone occurred many times. The gene calls are TRBV6-4 and TRBJ2-1; 9 nucleotides align to TRBD2. Trimming at V came to 0 bases and at J to 0 bases, leaving 0 bases not matched to a gene. Germline assignment: CDR1 MRHNA and CDR2 SNTAGT. The CDR3 spans 16 residues. The CDR3 protein is CASSDSTSGSYNEQFF. The CDR3 DNA reads TGTGCCAGCAGTGACTCGACTAGCGGCTCCTACAATGAGCAGTTCTTC.

The chain joins TRBV5-1 to TRBJ2-7; 7 bases fit TRBD2. Germline lookup yields CDR1 SGHRS and CDR2 YFSETQ. V was pared by 7 bases and J by 7 bases, with 17 bases of the junction left unmatched. This CDR3 spans 15 amino acids. The CDR3 here is CASRVGSGETGEQYF. The CDR3 DNA reads TGCGCCAGCCGGGTGGGAAGCGGGGAGACGGGGGAGCAGTACTTC.

CDR3 sequence reads: CASSIGTSGRGALPYNEQFF. CDR3 in DNA: TGTGCCAGTAGTATCGGGACTAGCGGGCGTGGGGCCCTCCCCTACAATGAGCAGTTCTTC. The rearrangement links TRBV19 to TRBJ2-1; TRBD2 matches at 12 bases. Germline values: CDR1 LNHDA, CDR2 SQIVND (reference sequence). This CDR3 is built from 20 residues. The J segment lost 2 bases and the V segment lost 3 bases, leaving 14 bases of the junction unmatched.

The genes are TRBV5-1 and TRBJ2-7, with 7 bases identical to TRBD2. This CDR3 is built from 15 residues. J lost 6 bases, V lost 1 base, and 10 bases had no gene match. CDR1 is SGHRS and CDR2 is YFSETQ in the germline V gene. The CDR3 DNA is TGCGCCAGCAGCTTGTTTGCGGGAGAAGGGATCGAGCAGTACTTC. Residues: CASSLFAGEGIEQYF.

The rearrangement joins TRBV28 to TRBJ1-1; no reliable D call. V lost 10 bases and J 1 base, leaving 13 bases between the germline ends. Germline lookup yields CDR1 MDHEN and CDR2 SYDVKM. The CDR3 contains 13 residues. CDR3 residues: CATRYFGNTEAFF. The DNA of the CDR3 is TGTGCCACTAGATATTTCGGGAACACTGAAGCTTTCTTT.

This clone was seen once. This chain connects TRBV5-1 to TRBJ2-2; 8 bases align to TRBD2. Trimming took 2 bases from V and 2 from J; bases not matched to a gene: 5. The CDR3 has 16 amino acids. Germline V lookup: CDR1 SGHRS, CDR2 YFSETQ. This chain's CDR3 is CASSFTSGSNTGELFF. The DNA of the CDR3 is TGCGCCAGCAGCTTCACTAGCGGAAGTAACACCGGGGAGCTGTTTTTT.

This chain uses TRBV4-1 with TRBJ2-1; D is undetermined. The CDR3 runs 17 residues. V dropped 2 bases and J dropped 6 bases, with 20 bases sitting between them. Germline V gene sequence: CDR1 MGHRA, CDR2 YSYEKL. The CDR3, as DNA: TGCGCCAGCAGCCAATCGTCCGAGCGAATTGCACGCAATGAGCAGTTCTTC. It codes for CASSQSSERIARNEQFF.

This clone was seen more than once but under ten times. The chain links TRBV5-1 to TRBJ2-7, with TRBD2 matching over 10 bases. V lost 4 bases, J lost 1 base, and 5 bases stayed unmatched. The length of the CDR3 is 15 residues. The germline CDR1 and CDR2 sequences are SGHRS and YFSETQ. The CDR3 DNA follows: TGCGCCAGCAGCGTGAGGACTAGCGGTTCCTACGAGCAGTACTTC. As protein: CASSVRTSGSYEQYF.

The gene calls are TRBV11-2 and TRBJ2-7, with TRBD1 matching over 8 bases. Germline loops: CDR1 SGHAT, CDR2 FQNNGV. J was trimmed by 4 bases and V by 8 bases; bases with no gene match: 13. The CDR3 contains 15 residues. CDR3 region: CASRETGQGVYEQYF. In DNA, the CDR3 is TGTGCCAGCCGGGAGACTGGACAGGGTGTATACGAGCAGTACTTC.

The gene calls are TRBV6-6 and TRBJ1-1; D not certain. V was pared by 5 bases and J by 4 bases, with 8 bases between. Germline assignment: CDR1 MNHNY and CDR2 SVGAGI (reference sequence). CDR3 length: 12 amino acids. The CDR3 is CASSLELTEAFF. In DNA, the CDR3 is TGTGCCAGCAGTCTCGAACTCACTGAAGCTTTCTTT.

V usage is TRBV2 and J usage is TRBJ2-7; TRBD1 matches at 12 bases. The J segment lost 6 bases and the V segment lost 0 bases, leaving 3 bases of the junction unmatched. The CDR3 runs 15 residues. CDR1 and CDR2 (germline): SNHLY, FYNNEI. The CDR3 sequence: CASSEAGQGAGEQYF. DNA of the CDR3: TGTGCCAGCAGTGAAGCGGGACAGGGGGCGGGCGAGCAGTACTTC.